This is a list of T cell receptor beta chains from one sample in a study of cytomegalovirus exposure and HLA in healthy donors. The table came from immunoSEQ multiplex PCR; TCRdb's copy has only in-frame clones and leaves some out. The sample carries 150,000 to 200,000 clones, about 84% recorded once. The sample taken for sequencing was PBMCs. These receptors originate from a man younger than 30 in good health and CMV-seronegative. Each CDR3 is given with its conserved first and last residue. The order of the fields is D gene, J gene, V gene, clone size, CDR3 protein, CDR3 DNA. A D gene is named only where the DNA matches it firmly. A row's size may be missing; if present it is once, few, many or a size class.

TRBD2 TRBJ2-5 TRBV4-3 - CASSQGLAGGYTQYF TGCGCCAGCAGCCAAGGGCTAGCGGGAGGATATACCCAGTACTTC
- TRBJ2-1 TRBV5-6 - CASSLGIFGSGEQFF TGTGCCAGCAGCTTGGGTATCTTTGGGTCGGGGGAGCAGTTCTTC
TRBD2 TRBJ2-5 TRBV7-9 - CASSLLINPFASGIETQYF TGTGCCAGCAGCTTACTCATAAACCCCTTCGCGAGCGGGATCGAGACCCAGTACTTC
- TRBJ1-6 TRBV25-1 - CASSPVGLNSPLHF TGTGCCAGCAGTCCCGTTGGACTCAATTCACCCCTCCACTTT
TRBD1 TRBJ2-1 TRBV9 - CASSGQGYEQFF TGTGCCAGCAGCGGACAGGGTTATGAGCAGTTCTTC
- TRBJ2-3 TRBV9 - CASSVGTVSTDTQYF TGTGCCAGCAGCGTAGGGACTGTTAGCACAGATACGCAGTATTTT
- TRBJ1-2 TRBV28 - CASRKGMDGYTF TGTGCCAGCAGAAAGGGGATGGATGGCTACACCTTC
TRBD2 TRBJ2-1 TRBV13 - CASSSRLAVYNEQFF TGTGCCAGCAGCTCCCGACTAGCGGTCTACAATGAGCAGTTCTTC
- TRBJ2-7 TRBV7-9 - CASSSRVKYEQYF TGTGCCAGCAGCTCCAGGGTAAAGTACGAGCAGTACTTC
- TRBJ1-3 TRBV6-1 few CASSENRAGNTIYF TGTGCCAGCAGTGAAAACAGGGCCGGAAACACCATATATTTT